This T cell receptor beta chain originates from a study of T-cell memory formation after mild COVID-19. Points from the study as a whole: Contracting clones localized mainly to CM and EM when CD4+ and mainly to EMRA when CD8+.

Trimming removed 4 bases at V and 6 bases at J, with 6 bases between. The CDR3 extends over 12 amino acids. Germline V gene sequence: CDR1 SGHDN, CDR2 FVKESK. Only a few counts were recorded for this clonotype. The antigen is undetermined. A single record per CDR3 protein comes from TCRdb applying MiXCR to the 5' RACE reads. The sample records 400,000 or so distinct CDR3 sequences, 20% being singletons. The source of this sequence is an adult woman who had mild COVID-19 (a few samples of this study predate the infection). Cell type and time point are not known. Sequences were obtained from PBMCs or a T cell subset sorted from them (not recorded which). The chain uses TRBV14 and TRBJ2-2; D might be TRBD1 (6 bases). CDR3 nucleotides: TGTGCCAGCAGCCGGACAGCCGGGGAGCTGTTTTTT. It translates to CASSRTAGELFF.